A selection of T cell receptor beta chains follows, all from one sample in a study of response to subunit inactivated influenza vaccine. TCRdb reprocessed the RT-PCR reads via MiXCR and lists one record per CDR3 protein. This table has 500,000 to 550,000 distinct CDR3 sequences, around 7.7% appearing once. The specimen comprised PBMCs from blood, sampled about 24 months after vaccination. Receptors originate from a man aged 50 to 69 who received an inactivated influenza vaccine. CDR3s include the opening cysteine and the closing phenylalanine or tryptophan. D genes are given only for firm matches. Clone size is stated in some rows and not others, as once, few, many or a class when expanded.

CDR3 protein: CASSLGGYDTEAFF; CDR3 DNA: TGCGCCAGCAGCTTGGGGGGGTACGACACTGAAGCTTTCTTT; D gene: .; V gene: TRBV5-1; clone size: many; J gene: TRBJ1-1
CDR3 protein: CASNRLAGVDYNEQFF; CDR3 DNA: TGCGCCAGCAACCGACTAGCGGGGGTGGATTACAATGAGCAGTTCTTC; D gene: TRBD2; V gene: TRBV5-1; clone size: few; J gene: TRBJ2-1
CDR3 protein: CASSLSPAGGPLNEQFF; CDR3 DNA: TGTGCCAGCAGCTTATCCCCTGCGGGGGGGCCTTTGAATGAGCAGTTCTTC; D gene: TRBD2; V gene: TRBV7-2; clone size: many; J gene: TRBJ2-1
CDR3 protein: CASSLGLAGYTYEQFF; CDR3 DNA: TGTGCCAGCAGCTTGGGGCTAGCGGGGTATACTTATGAGCAGTTCTTC; D gene: TRBD2; V gene: TRBV5-5; clone size: few; J gene: TRBJ2-1
CDR3 protein: CASRGGQGRTGANVLTF; CDR3 DNA: TGTGCCAGCAGGGGGGGACAGGGACGAACTGGGGCCAACGTCCTGACTTTC; D gene: TRBD1; V gene: TRBV2; clone size: few; J gene: TRBJ2-6
CDR3 protein: CASSLRGLNTGELFF; CDR3 DNA: TGTGCCAGCAGTTTACGGGGCCTGAACACCGGGGAGCTGTTTTTT; D gene: .; V gene: TRBV28; clone size: .; J gene: TRBJ2-2
CDR3 protein: CASSSNAETQYF; CDR3 DNA: TGTGCCAGCAGTTCCAACGCGGAGACCCAGTACTTC; D gene: .; V gene: TRBV12-3/TRBV12-4; clone size: few; J gene: TRBJ2-5
CDR3 protein: CSAYSQGSNQETQYF; CDR3 DNA: TGCAGTGCTTACTCTCAGGGGTCAAACCAAGAGACCCAGTACTTC; D gene: .; V gene: TRBV20-1; clone size: .; J gene: TRBJ2-5
CDR3 protein: CASSYSPVVGVYNEQFF; CDR3 DNA: TGTGCCAGCAGTTACTCCCCGGTAGTAGGAGTCTACAATGAGCAGTTCTTC; D gene: .; V gene: TRBV2; clone size: many; J gene: TRBJ2-1
CDR3 protein: CASSLLPDSGNTIYF; CDR3 DNA: TGTGCCAGCAGTTTATTGCCCGATTCTGGAAACACCATATATTTT; D gene: .; V gene: TRBV12-3/TRBV12-4; clone size: .; J gene: TRBJ1-3
CDR3 protein: CASSQDAQRNYEQYF; CDR3 DNA: TGCGCCAGCAGCCAAGATGCCCAGCGGAACTACGAGCAGTACTTC; D gene: .; V gene: TRBV4-3; clone size: few; J gene: TRBJ2-7
CDR3 protein: CSASYDTKTSYEQYF; CDR3 DNA: TGCAGTGCTAGTTATGATACCAAGACGTCCTACGAGCAGTACTTC; D gene: .; V gene: TRBV20-1; clone size: .; J gene: TRBJ2-7
CDR3 protein: CASSSQGSLQETQYF; CDR3 DNA: TGTGCCAGCAGCTCCCAAGGTTCCCTACAAGAGACCCAGTACTTC; D gene: .; V gene: TRBV7-8; clone size: few; J gene: TRBJ2-5
CDR3 protein: CASSLAGAATGELFF; CDR3 DNA: TGTGCCAGCAGTTTAGCGGGGGCCGCCACCGGGGAGCTGTTTTTT; D gene: .; V gene: TRBV12-3/TRBV12-4; clone size: few; J gene: TRBJ2-2
CDR3 protein: CASSFSGQGSAETQYF; CDR3 DNA: TGCGCCAGCAGCTTTTCAGGACAGGGCTCCGCAGAGACCCAGTACTTC; D gene: TRBD1; V gene: TRBV5-1; clone size: many; J gene: TRBJ2-5
CDR3 protein: CASSQVRTAGELFF; CDR3 DNA: TGTGCCAGCAGCCAAGTTAGGACAGCCGGGGAGCTGTTTTTT; D gene: .; V gene: TRBV14; clone size: many; J gene: TRBJ2-2
CDR3 protein: CASTWGYEQFF; CDR3 DNA: TGTGCCAGCACCTGGGGATATGAGCAGTTCTTC; D gene: .; V gene: TRBV7-2; clone size: .; J gene: TRBJ2-1
CDR3 protein: CASSWIYNEQFF; CDR3 DNA: TGTGCCAGCAGTTGGATATACAATGAGCAGTTCTTC; D gene: .; V gene: TRBV12-3/TRBV12-4; clone size: .; J gene: TRBJ2-1
CDR3 protein: CASRPSQGNYGYTF; CDR3 DNA: TGTGCCAGCAGGCCGTCTCAGGGGAACTATGGCTACACCTTC; D gene: .; V gene: TRBV12-3/TRBV12-4; clone size: few; J gene: TRBJ1-2
CDR3 protein: CATSAPTGEQETQYF; CDR3 DNA: TGTGCCACCAGTGCCCCGACAGGTGAACAAGAGACCCAGTACTTC; D gene: .; V gene: TRBV24-1; clone size: many; J gene: TRBJ2-5
CDR3 protein: CASSQDRAGWDTQYF; CDR3 DNA: TGCGCCAGCAGCCAAGATCGCGCAGGATGGGATACGCAGTATTTT; D gene: .; V gene: TRBV4-1; clone size: few; J gene: TRBJ2-3
CDR3 protein: CASSLIRSTDTQYF; CDR3 DNA: TGTGCCAGCAGCTTGATACGTTCCACAGATACGCAGTATTTT; D gene: .; V gene: TRBV5-6; clone size: few; J gene: TRBJ2-3
CDR3 protein: CASSPLGQGTDTQYF; CDR3 DNA: TGTGCCAGCAGTCCCCTAGGACAGGGGACAGATACGCAGTATTTT; D gene: TRBD1; V gene: TRBV27; clone size: once; J gene: TRBJ2-3
CDR3 protein: CASSKTSGITDTQYF; CDR3 DNA: TGTGCCAGCAGTAAGACTAGCGGGATCACAGATACGCAGTATTTT; D gene: TRBD2; V gene: TRBV27; clone size: few; J gene: TRBJ2-3
CDR3 protein: CASSFGEANEKLFF; CDR3 DNA: TGTGCCAGCAGTTTCGGGGAAGCTAATGAAAAACTGTTTTTT; D gene: .; V gene: TRBV12-3/TRBV12-4; clone size: few; J gene: TRBJ1-4
CDR3 protein: CASRQGSGEQFF; CDR3 DNA: TGCGCCAGTCGACAGGGATCGGGTGAGCAGTTCTTC; D gene: TRBD1; V gene: TRBV10-1; clone size: .; J gene: TRBJ2-1
CDR3 protein: CASNIAGGPYEQYF; CDR3 DNA: TGTGCCAGCAATATCGCGGGAGGGCCCTACGAGCAGTACTTC; D gene: TRBD2; V gene: TRBV6-1; clone size: few; J gene: TRBJ2-7
CDR3 protein: CSARDGGRAFDDEQFF; CDR3 DNA: TGCAGTGCTAGAGATGGCGGGAGGGCCTTTGATGATGAGCAGTTCTTC; D gene: TRBD2; V gene: TRBV20-1; clone size: .; J gene: TRBJ2-1
CDR3 protein: CASSLPGQATDTQYF; CDR3 DNA: TGTGCCAGCAGCCTACCGGGACAGGCTACAGATACGCAGTATTTT; D gene: TRBD1; V gene: TRBV7-2; clone size: .; J gene: TRBJ2-3
CDR3 protein: CASAKRDRPYEQYF; CDR3 DNA: TGCGCCAGCGCTAAGCGGGACAGACCCTACGAGCAGTACTTC; D gene: .; V gene: TRBV5-1; clone size: .; J gene: TRBJ2-7
CDR3 protein: CASSQGGGSINTQYF; CDR3 DNA: TGCGCCAGCAGCCAAGGAGGGGGGTCGATAAATACGCAGTATTTT; D gene: .; V gene: TRBV4-3; clone size: many; J gene: TRBJ2-3
CDR3 protein: CASSLGRGTVVSSYNEQFF; CDR3 DNA: TGTGCCAGCAGCTTAGGAAGGGGCACAGTAGTGAGCTCCTACAATGAGCAGTTCTTC; D gene: .; V gene: TRBV11-2; clone size: .; J gene: TRBJ2-1
CDR3 protein: CSARGQGSSIHEQYF; CDR3 DNA: TGCAGTGCTAGAGGCCAGGGCTCGTCTATCCACGAGCAGTACTTC; D gene: .; V gene: TRBV20-1; clone size: few; J gene: TRBJ2-7
CDR3 protein: CSASARTGVSSGANVLTF; CDR3 DNA: TGCAGTGCTAGCGCAAGGACAGGCGTAAGCTCTGGGGCCAACGTCCTGACTTTC; D gene: TRBD1; V gene: TRBV20-1; clone size: .; J gene: TRBJ2-6
CDR3 protein: CAISESYRGTGANVLTF; CDR3 DNA: TGTGCCATCAGTGAGTCGTACAGGGGGACTGGGGCCAACGTCCTGACTTTC; D gene: TRBD1; V gene: TRBV10-3; clone size: .; J gene: TRBJ2-6
CDR3 protein: CASSSAPGNGIETQYF; CDR3 DNA: TGTGCCAGCAGCTCCGCCCCGGGTAATGGGATAGAGACCCAGTACTTC; D gene: .; V gene: TRBV7-2; clone size: many; J gene: TRBJ2-5
CDR3 protein: CASSLTGGAYEQYF; CDR3 DNA: TGTGCCAGCAGCCTGACAGGAGGGGCCTACGAGCAGTACTTC; D gene: .; V gene: TRBV7-6; clone size: few; J gene: TRBJ2-7
CDR3 protein: CASRQSRGNTTYF; CDR3 DNA: TGTGCCAGCAGACAGAGCCGAGGAAACACCACATATTTT; D gene: .; V gene: TRBV6-1; clone size: few; J gene: TRBJ1-3
CDR3 protein: CASSIEAGTYNEQFF; CDR3 DNA: TGTGCCAGTAGTATCGAAGCGGGTACCTACAATGAGCAGTTCTTC; D gene: .; V gene: TRBV19; clone size: .; J gene: TRBJ2-1
CDR3 protein: CASNPTGANNEQFF; CDR3 DNA: TGCGCCAGCAACCCGACAGGGGCAAACAATGAGCAGTTCTTC; D gene: TRBD1; V gene: TRBV5-1; clone size: .; J gene: TRBJ2-1
CDR3 protein: CASSTLQGGNQPQHF; CDR3 DNA: TGTGCCAGCAGTACTCTACAGGGAGGTAATCAGCCCCAGCATTTT; D gene: .; V gene: TRBV27; clone size: few; J gene: TRBJ1-5
CDR3 protein: CAIGTSGTDTQYF; CDR3 DNA: TGTGCCATCGGGACTAGCGGCACAGATACGCAGTATTTT; D gene: TRBD2; V gene: TRBV10-3; clone size: few; J gene: TRBJ2-3
CDR3 protein: CASSQNPGTDNEQFF; CDR3 DNA: TGCGCCAGCAGCCAGAACCCCGGGACAGACAATGAGCAGTTCTTC; D gene: TRBD1; V gene: TRBV4-3; clone size: .; J gene: TRBJ2-1
CDR3 protein: CASSYSGRGHQETQYF; CDR3 DNA: TGCGCCAGCAGCTACTCAGGGAGAGGCCACCAAGAGACCCAGTACTTC; D gene: .; V gene: TRBV5-1; clone size: few; J gene: TRBJ2-5
CDR3 protein: CASSLSLAATDTQYF; CDR3 DNA: TGTGCCAGCAGCTTATCCCTAGCGGCCACAGATACGCAGTATTTT; D gene: TRBD2; V gene: TRBV11-2; clone size: few; J gene: TRBJ2-3